This T cell receptor (beta chain) was captured in a study of CD8 T cells in Susac syndrome. CDR3 size: 18 residues. Per germline, CDR1 SGHDN and CDR2 FVKESK. The junction had 9 bases not matched to a gene; V was cut back by 0 bases and J by 2 bases. An input of about 0.5 to 1 ug of RNA was subjected to reverse transcription using random hexamers. Across 54 Vbeta and 13 Jbeta, immunoSEQ multiplex PCR amplified TCR beta CDR3. Each CDR3 protein is one row after TCRdb ran MiXCR on the immunoSEQ multiplex PCR reads. This repertoire shows around 140,000 distinct CDR3 sequences, 75% to 90% found once; its top ten account for approximately 0.51%. In blood CD8+ and CD4+ T cells, TCR beta underwent sequencing. Stable or active relapsing-remitting multiple sclerosis, untreated and meeting revised McDonald criteria, defined the controls. Negative isolation was used for CD8+ and CD4+ T cells, and FACS enrichment was applied to TEMRA cells.

The sequenced material came from CD8+ T cells from PBMCs. This sequence originates from a human donor with multiple sclerosis. The chain employs TRBV14 and TRBJ2-7, with 11 positions matching TRBD2. CDR3 sequence: CASSQDGILAGAPYEQYF. The CDR3 region has the DNA TGTGCCAGCAGCCAAGATGGTATACTAGCGGGGGCCCCCTACGAGCAGTACTTC.